Sequencing of this TCR beta chain was carried out in a study of blood T cell repertoires in COVID-19 (dated by TCRdb to 2020 to 2021). A note on the overall study: Samples covering the acute and convalescent phases of COVID-19 were provided by collaborators in the United States, Italy and Spain. Samples came from the ongoing ImmuneRACE study (first 160 participants) plus 1,254 subjects from 6 global collaborators. HLA class I and class II types, where available, came from metadata supplied by the sample provider rather than from assay-based typing. The repertoires were made available in a free public database intended to serve as a resource for research on the immune response to SARS-CoV-2. The dataset comprised deeply sampled blood TCRbeta repertoires from subjects exposed to, actively infected with, or recovered from COVID-19. Sample metadata almost always included a de-identified subject ID, COVID-19 status, age in years and sex. The prospective study material was composed of cDNA or gDNA derived from T cells, B-cell-depleted T cells, or PBMCs.

Worth noting for this clone: The target of this receptor is not known. No base quality information exists; no much larger clone differs at one position.

The germline V gene yields SGHNT for CDR1 and YENEEA for CDR2. At the junction V is shortened by 5 bases and J by 2 bases; bases outside the gene matches: 7. The CDR3 runs 15 residues from the cysteine to the phenylalanine. Left in the record is the CDR3 DNA by itself, 45 bases read in frame from the first base. The paper's findings and limits, for the study overall: The amount of clinical and demographic metadata varied by source and participant and was provided uncurated.

TCRbeta CDR3 regions were amplified from genomic DNA using the immunoSEQ Assay, a bias-controlled multiplex PCR. The original methods were these. The number of nucleated cells in each sample was estimated by amplification of reference gene primers within the assay. To quantify the absolute abundance of each unique TCRbeta CDR3 rearrangement, sequence reads were collapsed and filtered. For each sample, productive Simpson clonality was calculated as the square root of Simpson's diversity index across productive rearrangements. Not all clones reach the TCRdb copy of this immuneACCESS table, which keeps in-frame sequences only. Checked studies attribute under half of the gap to unresolved V genes and leave the rest unexplained. The V and J calls and clone size were taken over from that table, and D and trimming were inferred from the DNA. The sample table contains about 210,000 clones; only one count was recorded for 80% to 90% of them. The ten largest make up 0.65% to 0.85% of the sample.

Each collaborating institution followed its own protocols to collect whole blood in K2EDTA tubes. For TCRbeta analysis, collaborators shipped samples in one of three forms: frozen whole blood, isolated PBMCs, or DNA extracted from either of those sample types. This sequence uses TRBV11-3 and TRBJ2-3, and TRBD1 aligns with 7 junction nucleotides. The receptor comes from a man in his forties or fifties with acute or convalescent COVID-19. The material sequenced was peripheral blood. DNA sequence: TGTGCCAGCAGCCGGACAGGTCGCGTCACAGATACGCAGTATTTT. This yields the protein CASSRTGRVTDTQYF.